A selection of T cell receptor beta chains follows, all from one sample in a study of regulatory T cells in long-lasting Graves disease. TCRdb independently ran MiXCR on the multiplex PCR reads; one entry per CDR3 protein. The table has around 250,000 distinct CDR3 sequences, 18% seen once. Another study also made use of these data, one on T cells in Graves' hyperthyroidism and ophthalmopathy.

This specimen was peripheral blood mononuclear cells (PBMCs), taken at new diagnosis, from a patient treated with antithyroid drugs. The receptors shown here come from a woman in her thirties with Graves disease. Both conserved end residues are part of each CDR3. The D gene is left open where the match is weak. Rows give clone size only sometimes, using once, few, many, or a class for an expanded clone.

clone_size: few; j_call: TRBJ1-1; d_call: .; v_call: TRBV29-1; cdr3_length: 11; cdr3_nt: TGCAGCGCATATCACAGCACTGAAGCTTTCTTT; cdr3_aa: CSAYHSTEAFF
clone_size: many; j_call: TRBJ2-1; d_call: .; v_call: TRBV20-1; cdr3_length: 14; cdr3_nt: TGCAGTGCTATTAGGAGGGTTCCCTACAATGAGCAGTTCTTC; cdr3_aa: CSAIRRVPYNEQFF
clone_size: .; j_call: TRBJ2-3; d_call: TRBD2; v_call: TRBV20-1; cdr3_length: 15; cdr3_nt: TGCAGTGCTAGAAGACTAGCGGGGGGTGTAGATACGCAGTATTTT; cdr3_aa: CSARRLAGGVDTQYF
clone_size: many; j_call: TRBJ2-1; d_call: .; v_call: TRBV28; cdr3_length: 12; cdr3_nt: TGTGCCAGCAGTTCGCCCAACAATGAGCAGTTCTTC; cdr3_aa: CASSSPNNEQFF
clone_size: many; j_call: TRBJ2-7; d_call: .; v_call: TRBV4-1; cdr3_length: 14; cdr3_nt: TGCGCCAGCAGCCAAGAAGACAGTACCTACGAGCAGTACTTC; cdr3_aa: CASSQEDSTYEQYF
clone_size: many; j_call: TRBJ1-2; d_call: TRBD1; v_call: TRBV19; cdr3_length: 14; cdr3_nt: TGTGCCAGTAGTTCCGGACAGGGGGAATATGGCTACACCTTC; cdr3_aa: CASSSGQGEYGYTF
clone_size: many; j_call: TRBJ2-3; d_call: .; v_call: TRBV27; cdr3_length: 14; cdr3_nt: TGTGCCAGCAGTCTGCTGGGGCTCACAGATACGCAGTATTTT; cdr3_aa: CASSLLGLTDTQYF
clone_size: many; j_call: TRBJ2-5; d_call: TRBD2; v_call: TRBV7-2; cdr3_length: 15; cdr3_nt: TGTGCCAGCAGCCGCCTTAGCGGGGGGCAAGAGACCCAGTACTTC; cdr3_aa: CASSRLSGGQETQYF
clone_size: .; j_call: TRBJ2-7; d_call: TRBD2; v_call: TRBV7-3; cdr3_length: 15; cdr3_nt: TGTGCCAGCAGCTTGACTAGCGGGGGGGCCTACGAGCAGTACTTC; cdr3_aa: CASSLTSGGAYEQYF
clone_size: many; j_call: TRBJ2-3; d_call: .; v_call: TRBV5-1; cdr3_length: 15; cdr3_nt: TGTGCCAGCAGCTATGGTCCGACTAGCACAGATACGCAGTATTTT; cdr3_aa: CASSYGPTSTDTQYF
clone_size: .; j_call: TRBJ2-5; d_call: TRBD1; v_call: TRBV27; cdr3_length: 16; cdr3_nt: TGTGCCAGCAGTTTGGAGGTCGGACAGGGCCAAGAGACCCAGTACTTC; cdr3_aa: CASSLEVGQGQETQYF
clone_size: .; j_call: TRBJ1-4; d_call: .; v_call: TRBV2; cdr3_length: 15; cdr3_nt: TGTGCCAGCAGTGCCAGTTGGGCAACTAATGAAAAACTGTTTTTT; cdr3_aa: CASSASWATNEKLFF
clone_size: many; j_call: TRBJ1-1; d_call: .; v_call: TRBV20-1; cdr3_length: 12; cdr3_nt: TGCAGTGCTTCCCAACAGTTCTTTGAAGCTTTCTTT; cdr3_aa: CSASQQFFEAFF
clone_size: many; j_call: TRBJ1-1; d_call: .; v_call: TRBV20-1; cdr3_length: 13; cdr3_nt: TGCAGTGCTAGAGTCCCAGGGGAAACTGAAGCTTTCTTT; cdr3_aa: CSARVPGETEAFF
clone_size: many; j_call: TRBJ1-3; d_call: TRBD1; v_call: TRBV3-1; cdr3_length: 14; cdr3_nt: TGTGCCAGCGGCCGGACAGGGGGAGGAAACACCATATATTTT; cdr3_aa: CASGRTGGGNTIYF
clone_size: many; j_call: TRBJ1-5; d_call: .; v_call: TRBV28; cdr3_length: 13; cdr3_nt: TGTGCCAGCAGTCCACCGATCAATCAGCCCCAGCATTTT; cdr3_aa: CASSPPINQPQHF
clone_size: many; j_call: TRBJ2-3; d_call: TRBD2; v_call: TRBV6-1; cdr3_length: 16; cdr3_nt: TGTGCCAGCCGACCATCTTCTAGCGGGGGCAGAGATACGCAGTATTTT; cdr3_aa: CASRPSSSGGRDTQYF
clone_size: many; j_call: TRBJ2-2; d_call: .; v_call: TRBV12-3/TRBV12-4; cdr3_length: 16; cdr3_nt: TGTGCCAGCAGCTCGGACGGCCGAGAACGGACCGGGGAGCTGTTTTTT; cdr3_aa: CASSSDGRERTGELFF
clone_size: .; j_call: TRBJ2-7; d_call: .; v_call: TRBV19; cdr3_length: 13; cdr3_nt: TGTGCCAGTAGTGAGGGCCACTCCTACGAGCAGTACTTC; cdr3_aa: CASSEGHSYEQYF
clone_size: .; j_call: TRBJ2-3; d_call: TRBD2; v_call: TRBV7-2; cdr3_length: 16; cdr3_nt: TGTGCCAGCAGCTTAGAACTAGCGGCCCGCACAGATACGCAGTATTTT; cdr3_aa: CASSLELAARTDTQYF
clone_size: many; j_call: TRBJ2-1; d_call: TRBD2; v_call: TRBV20-1; cdr3_length: 15; cdr3_nt: TGCAGTGCTAGGGAATTTAGCGGGGGGCCCAATGAGCAGTTCTTC; cdr3_aa: CSAREFSGGPNEQFF
clone_size: many; j_call: TRBJ2-3; d_call: .; v_call: TRBV9; cdr3_length: 15; cdr3_nt: TGTGCCAGCAGCGTACAGGGGGGGCCCACAGATACGCAGTATTTT; cdr3_aa: CASSVQGGPTDTQYF
clone_size: few; j_call: TRBJ2-1; d_call: TRBD2; v_call: TRBV28; cdr3_length: 16; cdr3_nt: TGTGCCAGCAGTGCACCGGGACTAGCGTCCAGCGGGGAGCAGTTCTTC; cdr3_aa: CASSAPGLASSGEQFF
clone_size: few; j_call: TRBJ1-1; d_call: TRBD1; v_call: TRBV12-3/TRBV12-4; cdr3_length: 14; cdr3_nt: TGTGCCAGCAGGGGGACAGGGGGGAACACTGAAGCTTTCTTT; cdr3_aa: CASRGTGGNTEAFF
clone_size: many; j_call: TRBJ1-2; d_call: TRBD1; v_call: TRBV12-3/TRBV12-4; cdr3_length: 14; cdr3_nt: TGTGCCAGCAGAAGACAGGGAGACGGCTATGGCTACACCTTC; cdr3_aa: CASRRQGDGYGYTF
clone_size: many; j_call: TRBJ1-4; d_call: .; v_call: TRBV6-5; cdr3_length: 14; cdr3_nt: TGTGCCAGCAGTTACGAGCCGGTTAATGAAAAACTGTTTTTT; cdr3_aa: CASSYEPVNEKLFF
clone_size: many; j_call: TRBJ2-5; d_call: .; v_call: TRBV5-1; cdr3_length: 14; cdr3_nt: TGCGCCAGCAGCTTGATGGGGATACAAGAGACCCAGTACTTC; cdr3_aa: CASSLMGIQETQYF
clone_size: few; j_call: TRBJ2-2; d_call: .; v_call: TRBV6-2/TRBV6-3; cdr3_length: 19; cdr3_nt: TGTGCCGGCCGCAATTATGGCAGGGTTGATGAGGGGGTTACCGGGGAGCTGTTTTTT; cdr3_aa: CAGRNYGRVDEGVTGELFF
clone_size: many; j_call: TRBJ2-1; d_call: TRBD1; v_call: TRBV2; cdr3_length: 14; cdr3_nt: TGTGCCAGCAAGCGGGACAGGGGGCTTGGTGAGCAGTTCTTC; cdr3_aa: CASKRDRGLGEQFF
clone_size: many; j_call: TRBJ2-4; d_call: .; v_call: TRBV27; cdr3_length: 14; cdr3_nt: TGTGCCAGCAGTTCGTCCCTAGCCAAAAACATTCAGTACTTC; cdr3_aa: CASSSSLAKNIQYF
clone_size: .; j_call: TRBJ2-5; d_call: .; v_call: TRBV9; cdr3_length: 14; cdr3_nt: TGTGCCAGCAGCGTAGGGCAGGGCCGCGAGACCCAGTACTTC; cdr3_aa: CASSVGQGRETQYF
clone_size: many; j_call: TRBJ2-2; d_call: TRBD1; v_call: TRBV20-1; cdr3_length: 15; cdr3_nt: TGCAGTGCTCTCCGGACAGGGGAGAACACCGGGGAGCTGTTTTTT; cdr3_aa: CSALRTGENTGELFF
clone_size: few; j_call: TRBJ1-4; d_call: .; v_call: TRBV7-9; cdr3_length: 14; cdr3_nt: TGTGCCAGCGGCAGGAGGACAACTAATGAAAAACTGTTTTTT; cdr3_aa: CASGRRTTNEKLFF
clone_size: many; j_call: TRBJ1-3; d_call: .; v_call: TRBV11-2; cdr3_length: 14; cdr3_nt: TGTGCCAGCAGCTTACAGACAGTGGGAAACACCATATATTTT; cdr3_aa: CASSLQTVGNTIYF
clone_size: many; j_call: TRBJ2-2; d_call: TRBD1; v_call: TRBV20-1; cdr3_length: 16; cdr3_nt: TGCAGTGCTAGGGAACCGGGACAGGATATTGACGGGGAGCTGTTTTTT; cdr3_aa: CSAREPGQDIDGELFF
clone_size: many; j_call: TRBJ2-5; d_call: .; v_call: TRBV12-3/TRBV12-4; cdr3_length: 17; cdr3_nt: TGTGCCAGCAGTTTGGTAGTGGCCCCTCGGGGCCAAGAGACCCAGTACTTC; cdr3_aa: CASSLVVAPRGQETQYF
clone_size: many; j_call: TRBJ1-2; d_call: .; v_call: TRBV12-3/TRBV12-4; cdr3_length: 13; cdr3_nt: TGTGCCAGCAGTTATGGGGTACACTATGGCTACACCTTC; cdr3_aa: CASSYGVHYGYTF
clone_size: few; j_call: TRBJ2-6; d_call: .; v_call: TRBV7-9; cdr3_length: 15; cdr3_nt: TGTGCCAGCAGCTTAAAGGGGACTGGGGCCAACGTCCTGACTTTC; cdr3_aa: CASSLKGTGANVLTF
clone_size: many; j_call: TRBJ1-1; d_call: .; v_call: TRBV10-2; cdr3_length: 13; cdr3_nt: TGCGCCAGCAGTCAAATACCGAACACTGAAGCTTTCTTT; cdr3_aa: CASSQIPNTEAFF
clone_size: .; j_call: TRBJ2-1; d_call: .; v_call: TRBV10-3; cdr3_length: 17; cdr3_nt: TGTGCCATAAAACCAGGGGCTCCTAGAGGCTACTACAATGAGCAGTTCTTC; cdr3_aa: CAIKPGAPRGYYNEQFF
clone_size: few; j_call: TRBJ1-6; d_call: .; v_call: TRBV15; cdr3_length: 16; cdr3_nt: TGTGCCACCAGCGAACAGGGCGGCTACGAGAATTCACCCCTCCACTTT; cdr3_aa: CATSEQGGYENSPLHF
clone_size: many; j_call: TRBJ1-5; d_call: .; v_call: TRBV6-5; cdr3_length: 13; cdr3_nt: TGTGCCAGCAGTTACCCGCCCGCGGGATCCCAGCATTTT; cdr3_aa: CASSYPPAGSQHF
clone_size: .; j_call: TRBJ1-1; d_call: .; v_call: TRBV7-9; cdr3_length: 12; cdr3_nt: TGTGCCAGCAGCCCGACAGTGACTGAATCTTTCTTT; cdr3_aa: CASSPTVTESFF
clone_size: many; j_call: TRBJ2-1; d_call: .; v_call: TRBV18; cdr3_length: 15; cdr3_nt: TGTGCCAGCACGCTGACAAACATCGGCGGCGATGAGCAGTTCTTC; cdr3_aa: CASTLTNIGGDEQFF
clone_size: many; j_call: TRBJ2-1; d_call: TRBD2; v_call: TRBV11-2; cdr3_length: 16; cdr3_nt: TGTGCCAGCAGCTTAACCGGGACTAGCGCGAACAATGAGCAGTTCTTC; cdr3_aa: CASSLTGTSANNEQFF
clone_size: .; j_call: TRBJ2-1; d_call: .; v_call: TRBV3-1; cdr3_length: 13; cdr3_nt: TGTGCCAGCAGCCAAGCGGGGTTTAATGAGCAGTTCTTC; cdr3_aa: CASSQAGFNEQFF
clone_size: .; j_call: TRBJ2-5; d_call: TRBD2; v_call: TRBV6-4; cdr3_length: 15; cdr3_nt: TGTGCCAGCAGTGAAAACCCGGGGGGGCAGGAGACCCAGTACTTC; cdr3_aa: CASSENPGGQETQYF
clone_size: many; j_call: TRBJ2-1; d_call: TRBD2; v_call: TRBV20-1; cdr3_length: 16; cdr3_nt: TGCAGTGCTAGAGATCGACTAGCGGGGGAACGCAATGAGCAGTTCTTC; cdr3_aa: CSARDRLAGERNEQFF
clone_size: many; j_call: TRBJ1-3; d_call: .; v_call: TRBV11-2; cdr3_length: 16; cdr3_nt: TGTGCCAGCAGCTTTCTTGGGACATCCTCTGGAAACACCATATATTTT; cdr3_aa: CASSFLGTSSGNTIYF
clone_size: many; j_call: TRBJ1-1; d_call: .; v_call: TRBV5-1; cdr3_length: 15; cdr3_nt: TGCGCCAGCAGCTTAGGGCGGACGGTGAACACTGAAGCTTTCTTT; cdr3_aa: CASSLGRTVNTEAFF
clone_size: many; j_call: TRBJ2-1; d_call: .; v_call: TRBV5-1; cdr3_length: 17; cdr3_nt: TGCGCCAGCAGCTTGGGGGTGGGGCAGAGGGGAGACAATGAGCAGTTCTTC; cdr3_aa: CASSLGVGQRGDNEQFF
clone_size: many; j_call: TRBJ2-7; d_call: .; v_call: TRBV20-1; cdr3_length: 13; cdr3_nt: TGCAGTGCTAGAGCTTCCACGGTGTACGAGCAGTACTTC; cdr3_aa: CSARASTVYEQYF
clone_size: .; j_call: TRBJ2-7; d_call: TRBD2; v_call: TRBV5-1; cdr3_length: 15; cdr3_nt: TGCGCCAGCAGCCTCACCGGGGGGTCCTCCTACGAGCAGTACTTC; cdr3_aa: CASSLTGGSSYEQYF